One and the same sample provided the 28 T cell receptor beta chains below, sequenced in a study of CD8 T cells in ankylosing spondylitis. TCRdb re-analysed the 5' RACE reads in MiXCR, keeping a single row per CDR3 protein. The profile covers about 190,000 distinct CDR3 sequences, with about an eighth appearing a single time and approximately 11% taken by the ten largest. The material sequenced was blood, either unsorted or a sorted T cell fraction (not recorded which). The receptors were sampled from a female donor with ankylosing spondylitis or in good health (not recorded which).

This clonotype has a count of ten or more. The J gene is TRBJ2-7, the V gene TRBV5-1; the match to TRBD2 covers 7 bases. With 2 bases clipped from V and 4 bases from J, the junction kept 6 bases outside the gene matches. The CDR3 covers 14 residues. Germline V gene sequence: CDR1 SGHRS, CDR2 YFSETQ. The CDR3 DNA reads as TGCGCCAGCAGCTTTGGGGGGGAAAATTACGAGCAGTACTTC. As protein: CASSFGGENYEQYF.

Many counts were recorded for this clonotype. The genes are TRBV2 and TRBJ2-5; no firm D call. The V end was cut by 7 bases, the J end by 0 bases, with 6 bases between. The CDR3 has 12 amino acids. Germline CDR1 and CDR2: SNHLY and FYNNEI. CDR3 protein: CASNRYQETQYF. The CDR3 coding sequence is TGTGCCAGCAACCGGTACCAAGAGACCCAGTACTTC.

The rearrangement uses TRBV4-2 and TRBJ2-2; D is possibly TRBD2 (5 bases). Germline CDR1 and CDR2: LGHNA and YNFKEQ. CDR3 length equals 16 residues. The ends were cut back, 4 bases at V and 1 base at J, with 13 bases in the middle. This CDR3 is CASSPEGEVNTGELFF. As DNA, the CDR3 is TGTGCCAGCAGCCCCGAGGGAGAGGTGAACACCGGGGAGCTGTTTTTT.

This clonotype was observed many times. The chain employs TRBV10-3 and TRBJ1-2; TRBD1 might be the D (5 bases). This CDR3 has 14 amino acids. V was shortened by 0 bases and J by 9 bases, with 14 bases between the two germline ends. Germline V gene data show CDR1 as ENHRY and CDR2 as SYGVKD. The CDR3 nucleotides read TGTGCCATCAGTGAGTCGATGGGGCCCTCGCGCTACACCTTC. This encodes CAISESMGPSRYTF.

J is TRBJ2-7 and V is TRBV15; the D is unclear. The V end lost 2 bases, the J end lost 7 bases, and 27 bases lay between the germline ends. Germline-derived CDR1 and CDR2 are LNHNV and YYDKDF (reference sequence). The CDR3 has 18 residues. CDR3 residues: CATSRSRQVVGLDREQYF. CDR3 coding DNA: TGTGCCACCAGCAGATCCCGGCAGGTAGTGGGGTTGGATCGGGAGCAGTACTTC. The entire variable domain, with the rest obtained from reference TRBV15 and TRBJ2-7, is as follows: DAMVIQNPRYQVTQFGKPVTLSCSQTLNHNVMYWYQQKSSQAPKLLFHYYDKDFNNEADTPDNFQSRRPNTSFCFLDIRSPGLGDTAMYLCATSRSRQVVGLDREQYFGPGTRLTVT.

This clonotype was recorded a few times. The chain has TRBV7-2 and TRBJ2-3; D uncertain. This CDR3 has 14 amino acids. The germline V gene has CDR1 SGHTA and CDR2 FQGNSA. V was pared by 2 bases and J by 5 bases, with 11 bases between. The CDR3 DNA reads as TGTGCCAGCAGCTTACAGGTAGCTGGAGATACGCAGTATTTT. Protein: CASSLQVAGDTQYF.

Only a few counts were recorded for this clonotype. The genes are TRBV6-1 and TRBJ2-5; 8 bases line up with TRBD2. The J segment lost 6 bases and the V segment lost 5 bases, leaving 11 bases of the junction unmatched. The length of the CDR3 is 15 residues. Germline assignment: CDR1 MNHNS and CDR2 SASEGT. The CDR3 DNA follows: TGTGCCAGCAGTCCCCCGGGCACGGGAGGGCAGACCCAGTACTTC. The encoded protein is CASSPPGTGGQTQYF.

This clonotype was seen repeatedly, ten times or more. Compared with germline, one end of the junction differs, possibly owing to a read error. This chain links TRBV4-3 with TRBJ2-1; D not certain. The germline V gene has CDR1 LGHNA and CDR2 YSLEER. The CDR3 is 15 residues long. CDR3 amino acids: CASSQEPNSGNEQFF. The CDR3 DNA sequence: TGCGCCAGCAGTCAAGAGCCGAATTCGGGCAATGAGCAGTTCTTC.

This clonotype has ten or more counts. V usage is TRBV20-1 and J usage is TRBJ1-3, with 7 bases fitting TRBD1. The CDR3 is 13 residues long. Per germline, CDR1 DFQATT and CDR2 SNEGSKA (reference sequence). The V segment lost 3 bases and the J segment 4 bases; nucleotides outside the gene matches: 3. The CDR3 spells CSARMDRGNTIYF. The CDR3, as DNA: TGCAGTGCTAGGATGGACAGGGGAAACACCATATATTTT.

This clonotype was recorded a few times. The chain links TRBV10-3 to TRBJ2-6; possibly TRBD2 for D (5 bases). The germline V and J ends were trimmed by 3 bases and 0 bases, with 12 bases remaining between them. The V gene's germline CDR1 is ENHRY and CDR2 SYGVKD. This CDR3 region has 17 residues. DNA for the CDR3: TGTGCCATCAGTGATCGACGGGGAAGCTCTGGGGCCAACGTCCTGACTTTC. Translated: CAISDRRGSSGANVLTF.

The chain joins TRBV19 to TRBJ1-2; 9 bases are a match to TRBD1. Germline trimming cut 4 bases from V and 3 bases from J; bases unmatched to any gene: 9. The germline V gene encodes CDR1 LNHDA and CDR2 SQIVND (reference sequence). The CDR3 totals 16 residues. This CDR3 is CASSTILGQGDYGYTF. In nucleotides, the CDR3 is TGTGCCAGTAGTACCATCCTGGGACAGGGCGACTATGGCTACACCTTC.

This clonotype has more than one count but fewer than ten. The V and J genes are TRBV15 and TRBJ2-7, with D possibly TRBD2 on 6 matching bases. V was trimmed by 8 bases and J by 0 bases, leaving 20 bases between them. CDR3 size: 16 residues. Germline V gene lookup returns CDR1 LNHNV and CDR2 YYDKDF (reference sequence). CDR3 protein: CATSPGDSGYSYEQYF. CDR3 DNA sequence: TGTGCCACCTCGCCGGGGGATAGCGGATACTCCTACGAGCAGTACTTC.

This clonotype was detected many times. CDR3 residues: CASSYALGTQYF. CDR3 nucleotides: TGTGCCAGCAGTTACGCCCTGGGGACCCAGTACTTC. V usage is TRBV6-6 and J usage is TRBJ2-5; D remains unclear. The V gene's germline CDR1 is MNHNY and CDR2 SVGAGI (reference sequence). With 2 bases removed from V and 7 bases from J, the gap between germline ends came to 8 bases. The CDR3 covers 12 residues.

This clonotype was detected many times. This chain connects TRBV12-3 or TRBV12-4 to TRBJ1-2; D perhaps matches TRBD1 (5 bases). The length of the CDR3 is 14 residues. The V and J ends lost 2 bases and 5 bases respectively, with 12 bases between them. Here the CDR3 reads CASSLMGRQYGYTF. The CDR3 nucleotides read TGTGCCAGCAGTTTAATGGGACGCCAGTATGGCTACACCTTC.

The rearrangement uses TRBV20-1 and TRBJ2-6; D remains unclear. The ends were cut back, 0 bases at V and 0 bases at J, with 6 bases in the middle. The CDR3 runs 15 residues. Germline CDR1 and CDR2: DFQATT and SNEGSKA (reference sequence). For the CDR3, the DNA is TGCAGTGCTAGAGATCCCCGCTCTGGGGCCAACGTCCTGACTTTC. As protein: CSARDPRSGANVLTF.

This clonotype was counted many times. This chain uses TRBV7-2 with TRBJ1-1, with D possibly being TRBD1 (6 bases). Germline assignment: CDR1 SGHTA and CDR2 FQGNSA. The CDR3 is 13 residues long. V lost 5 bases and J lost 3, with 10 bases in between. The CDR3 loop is CASSVQGDTEAFF. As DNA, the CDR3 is TGTGCCAGCAGCGTACAGGGAGACACTGAAGCTTTCTTT.

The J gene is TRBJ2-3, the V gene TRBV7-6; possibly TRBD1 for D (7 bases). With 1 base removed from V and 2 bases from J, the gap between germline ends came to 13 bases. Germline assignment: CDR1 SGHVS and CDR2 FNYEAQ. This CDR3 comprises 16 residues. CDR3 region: CASSLVARGATDTQYF. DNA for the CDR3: TGTGCCAGCAGCTTAGTAGCCAGGGGGGCCACAGATACGCAGTATTTT.

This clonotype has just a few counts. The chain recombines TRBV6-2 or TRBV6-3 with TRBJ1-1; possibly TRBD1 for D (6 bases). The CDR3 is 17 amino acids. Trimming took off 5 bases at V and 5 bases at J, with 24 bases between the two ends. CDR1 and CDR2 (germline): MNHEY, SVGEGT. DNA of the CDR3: TGTGCCAGCAGTCGACTCGTTATCCGCCGGGGGCGGACTGAAGCTTTCTTT. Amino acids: CASSRLVIRRGRTEAFF.

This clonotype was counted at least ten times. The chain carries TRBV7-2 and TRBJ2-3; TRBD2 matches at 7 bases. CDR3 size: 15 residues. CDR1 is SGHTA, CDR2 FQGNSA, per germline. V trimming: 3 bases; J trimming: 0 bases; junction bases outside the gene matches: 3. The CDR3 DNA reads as TGTGCCAGCAGCTTGGGGGACTATAGCACAGATACGCAGTATTTT. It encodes CASSLGDYSTDTQYF.

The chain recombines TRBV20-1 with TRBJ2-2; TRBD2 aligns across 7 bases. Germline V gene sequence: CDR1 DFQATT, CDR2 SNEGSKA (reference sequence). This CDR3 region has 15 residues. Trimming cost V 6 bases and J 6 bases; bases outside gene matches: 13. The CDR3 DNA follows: TGCAGTGCACCGATAGCGGGCGGAGCGGCCGGGGAGCTGTTTTTT. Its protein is CSAPIAGGAAGELFF.

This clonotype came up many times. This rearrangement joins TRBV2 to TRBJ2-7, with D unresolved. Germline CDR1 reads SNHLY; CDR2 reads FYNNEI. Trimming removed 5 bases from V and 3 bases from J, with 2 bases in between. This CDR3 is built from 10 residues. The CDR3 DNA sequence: TGTGCCAGCAGTAACTACGAGCAGTACTTC. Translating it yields CASSNYEQYF.

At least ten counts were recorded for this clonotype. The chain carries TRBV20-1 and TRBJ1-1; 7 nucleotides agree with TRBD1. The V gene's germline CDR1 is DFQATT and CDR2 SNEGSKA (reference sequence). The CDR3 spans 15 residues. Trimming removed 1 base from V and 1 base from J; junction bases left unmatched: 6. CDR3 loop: CSARGRTGWNTEAFF. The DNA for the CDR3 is TGCAGTGCTAGAGGGAGGACAGGATGGAACACTGAAGCTTTCTTT.

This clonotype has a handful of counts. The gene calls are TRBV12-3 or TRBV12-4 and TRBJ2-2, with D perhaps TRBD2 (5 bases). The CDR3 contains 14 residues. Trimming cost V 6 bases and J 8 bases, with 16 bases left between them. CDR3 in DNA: TGTGCCAGCAGCCGGACTGGGTGGGAGGGGGAGCTGTTTTTT. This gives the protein CASSRTGWEGELFF.

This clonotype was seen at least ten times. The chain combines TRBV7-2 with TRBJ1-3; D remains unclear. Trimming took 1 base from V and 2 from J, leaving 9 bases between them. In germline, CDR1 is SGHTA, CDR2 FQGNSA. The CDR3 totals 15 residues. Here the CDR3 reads CASSLGGSTGNTIYF. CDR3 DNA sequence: TGTGCCAGCAGCTTAGGTGGAAGCACTGGAAACACCATATATTTT. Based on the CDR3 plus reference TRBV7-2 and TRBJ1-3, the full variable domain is GAGVSQSPSNKVTEKGKDVELRCDPISGHTALYWYRQSLGQGLEFLIYFQGNSAPDKSGLPSDRFSAERTGGSVSTLTIQRTQQEDSAVYLCASSLGGSTGNTIYFGEGSWLTVV.

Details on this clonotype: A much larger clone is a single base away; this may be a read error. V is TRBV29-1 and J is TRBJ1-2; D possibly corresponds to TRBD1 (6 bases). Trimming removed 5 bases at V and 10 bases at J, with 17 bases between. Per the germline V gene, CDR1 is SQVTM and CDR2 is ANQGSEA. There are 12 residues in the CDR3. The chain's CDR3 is CSVFQTGRNYTF. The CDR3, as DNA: TGCAGCGTTTTTCAGACAGGAAGGAACTACACCTTC.

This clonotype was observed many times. The CDR3 reads CASSVFRGNEQFF. The CDR3 nucleotides read TGTGCCAGCAGCGTTTTTAGGGGCAATGAGCAGTTCTTC. The chain employs TRBV7-3 and TRBJ2-1; a possible D gene is TRBD1 (5 bases). The germline V gene has CDR1 SGHTA and CDR2 FQGTGA. This CDR3 is built from 13 residues. V gave up 5 bases and J gave up 6 bases, with 11 bases separating them.

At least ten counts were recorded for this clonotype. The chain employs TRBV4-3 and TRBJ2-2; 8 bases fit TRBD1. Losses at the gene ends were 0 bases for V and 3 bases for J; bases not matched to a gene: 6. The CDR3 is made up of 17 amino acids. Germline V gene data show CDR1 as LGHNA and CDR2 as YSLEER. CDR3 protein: CASSQESGGADTGELFF. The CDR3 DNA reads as TGCGCCAGCAGCCAAGAGTCAGGGGGCGCGGACACCGGGGAGCTGTTTTTT.

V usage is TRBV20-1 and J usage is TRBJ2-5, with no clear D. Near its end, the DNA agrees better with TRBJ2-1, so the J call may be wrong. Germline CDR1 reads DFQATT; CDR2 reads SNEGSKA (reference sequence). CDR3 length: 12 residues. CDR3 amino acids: CSTKGSQEAQFF. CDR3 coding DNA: TGCAGTACTAAAGGTTCCCAAGAGGCCCAGTTCTTC.